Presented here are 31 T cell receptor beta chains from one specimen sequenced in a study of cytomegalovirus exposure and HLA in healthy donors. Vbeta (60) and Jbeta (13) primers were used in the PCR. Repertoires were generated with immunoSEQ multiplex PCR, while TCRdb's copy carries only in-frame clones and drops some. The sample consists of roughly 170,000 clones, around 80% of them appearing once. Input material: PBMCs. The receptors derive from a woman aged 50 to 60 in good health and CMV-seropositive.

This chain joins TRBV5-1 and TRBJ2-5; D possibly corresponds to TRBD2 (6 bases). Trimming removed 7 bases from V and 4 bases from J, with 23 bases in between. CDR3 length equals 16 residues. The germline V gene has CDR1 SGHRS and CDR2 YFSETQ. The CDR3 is CASSLNPQGGGETQYF. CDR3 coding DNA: TGCGCCAGCTCCCTCAATCCGCAGGGAGGCGGAGAGACCCAGTACTTC.

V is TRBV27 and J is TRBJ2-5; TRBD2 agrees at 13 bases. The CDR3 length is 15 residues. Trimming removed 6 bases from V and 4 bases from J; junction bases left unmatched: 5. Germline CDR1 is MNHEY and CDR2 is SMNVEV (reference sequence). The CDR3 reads CASSPGLAGLETQYF. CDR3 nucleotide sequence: TGTGCCAGCAGCCCGGGACTAGCGGGGCTAGAGACCCAGTACTTC.

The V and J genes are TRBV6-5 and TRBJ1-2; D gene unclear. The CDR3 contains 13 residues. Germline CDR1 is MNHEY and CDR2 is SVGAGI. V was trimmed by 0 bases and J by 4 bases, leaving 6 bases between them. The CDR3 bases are TGTGCCAGCAGTTACTCGTCGAGCTATGGCTACACCTTC. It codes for CASSYSSSYGYTF.

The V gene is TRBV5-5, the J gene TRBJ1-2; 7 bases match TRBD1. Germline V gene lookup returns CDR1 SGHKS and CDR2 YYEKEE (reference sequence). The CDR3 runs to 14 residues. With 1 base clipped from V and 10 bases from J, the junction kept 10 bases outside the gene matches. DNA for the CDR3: TGTGCCAGCAGCTTGCGAAGGGACAGTGGGGCCTACACCTTC. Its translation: CASSLRRDSGAYTF.

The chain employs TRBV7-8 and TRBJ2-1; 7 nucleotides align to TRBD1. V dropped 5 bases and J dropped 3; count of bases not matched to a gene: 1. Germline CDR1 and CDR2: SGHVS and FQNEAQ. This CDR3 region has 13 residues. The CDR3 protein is CASSRTGYNEQFF. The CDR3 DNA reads TGTGCCAGCAGCCGGACAGGCTACAATGAGCAGTTCTTC.

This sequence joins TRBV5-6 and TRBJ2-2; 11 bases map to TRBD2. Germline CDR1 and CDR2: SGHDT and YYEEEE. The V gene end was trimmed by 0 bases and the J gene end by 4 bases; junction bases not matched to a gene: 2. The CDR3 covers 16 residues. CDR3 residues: CASSLATSGITGELFF. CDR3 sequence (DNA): TGTGCCAGCAGCTTGGCGACTAGCGGGATCACCGGGGAGCTGTTTTTT. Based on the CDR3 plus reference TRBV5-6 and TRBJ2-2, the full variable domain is DAGVTQSPTHLIKTRGQQVTLRCSPKSGHDTVSWYQQALGQGPQFIFQYYEEEERQRGNFPDRFSGHQFPNYSSELNVNALLLGDSALYLCASSLATSGITGELFFGEGSRLTVL.

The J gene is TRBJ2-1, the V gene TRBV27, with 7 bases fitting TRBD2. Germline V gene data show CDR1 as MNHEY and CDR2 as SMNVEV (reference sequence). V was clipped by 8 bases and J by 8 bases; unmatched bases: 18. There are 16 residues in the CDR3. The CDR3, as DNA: TGTGCCAGCTTCCCCGTGTCGGGCGGGGGTCTTTATGAGCAGTTCTTC. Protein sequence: CASFPVSGGGLYEQFF.

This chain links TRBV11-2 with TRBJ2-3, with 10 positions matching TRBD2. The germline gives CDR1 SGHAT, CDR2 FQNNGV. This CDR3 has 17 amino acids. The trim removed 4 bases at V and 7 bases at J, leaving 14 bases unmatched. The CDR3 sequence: CASSSPVYSGGTNTQYF. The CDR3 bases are TGTGCCAGCAGCTCCCCGGTGTATAGCGGGGGGACGAATACGCAGTATTTT.

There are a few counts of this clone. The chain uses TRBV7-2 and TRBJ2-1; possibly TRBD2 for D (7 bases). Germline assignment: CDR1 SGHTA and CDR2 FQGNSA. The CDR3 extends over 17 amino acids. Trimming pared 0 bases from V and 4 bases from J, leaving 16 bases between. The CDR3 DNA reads TGTGCCAGCAGCTTAGCACTGAGGGGGGGGGATTACAATGAGCAGTTCTTC. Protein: CASSLALRGGDYNEQFF.

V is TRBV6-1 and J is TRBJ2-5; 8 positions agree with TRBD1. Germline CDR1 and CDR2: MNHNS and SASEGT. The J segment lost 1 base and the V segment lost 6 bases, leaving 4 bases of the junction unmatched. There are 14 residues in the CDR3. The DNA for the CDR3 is TGTGCCAGCAGAGACAGGGGACTCCAAGAGACCCAGTACTTC. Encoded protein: CASRDRGLQETQYF.

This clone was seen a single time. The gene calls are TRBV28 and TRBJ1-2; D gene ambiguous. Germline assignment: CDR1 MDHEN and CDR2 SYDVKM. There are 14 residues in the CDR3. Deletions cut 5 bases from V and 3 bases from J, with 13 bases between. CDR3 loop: CASSPLLADYGYTF. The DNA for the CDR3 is TGTGCCAGCAGTCCCTTATTGGCGGACTATGGCTACACCTTC.

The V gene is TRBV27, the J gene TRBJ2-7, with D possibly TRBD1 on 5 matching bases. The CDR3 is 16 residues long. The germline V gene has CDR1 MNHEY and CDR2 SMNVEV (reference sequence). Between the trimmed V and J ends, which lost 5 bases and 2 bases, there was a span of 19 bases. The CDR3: CASSPRTPLATYEQYF. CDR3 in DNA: TGTGCCAGCAGTCCACGGACACCCCTGGCGACCTACGAGCAGTACTTC.

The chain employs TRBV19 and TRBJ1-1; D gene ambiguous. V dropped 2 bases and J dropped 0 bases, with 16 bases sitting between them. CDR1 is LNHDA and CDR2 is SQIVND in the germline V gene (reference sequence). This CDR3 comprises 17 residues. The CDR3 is CASSIPGWEKLNTEAFF. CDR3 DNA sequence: TGTGCCAGTAGTATACCTGGATGGGAGAAATTGAACACTGAAGCTTTCTTT.

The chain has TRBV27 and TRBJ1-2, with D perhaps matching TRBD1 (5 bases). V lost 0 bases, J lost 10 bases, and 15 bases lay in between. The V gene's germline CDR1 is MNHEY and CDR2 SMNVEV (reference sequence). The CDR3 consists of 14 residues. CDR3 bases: TGTGCCAGCAGTTTATCCCCAGGGCTGGAAAACTACACCTTC. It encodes CASSLSPGLENYTF.

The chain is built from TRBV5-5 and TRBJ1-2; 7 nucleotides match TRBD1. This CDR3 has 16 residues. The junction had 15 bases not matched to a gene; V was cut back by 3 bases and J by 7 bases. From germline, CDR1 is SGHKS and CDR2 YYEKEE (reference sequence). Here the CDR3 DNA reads TGTGCCAGCAGCTACAACACAGGGGAGAGTCCTAGTGGCTACACCTTC. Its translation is CASSYNTGESPSGYTF.

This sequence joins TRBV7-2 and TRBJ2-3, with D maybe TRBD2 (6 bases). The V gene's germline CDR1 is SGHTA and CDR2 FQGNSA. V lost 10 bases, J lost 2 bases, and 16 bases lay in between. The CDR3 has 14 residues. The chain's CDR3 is CATLEDYHTDTQYF. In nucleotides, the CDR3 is TGTGCCACTTTGGAGGACTATCACACAGATACGCAGTATTTT. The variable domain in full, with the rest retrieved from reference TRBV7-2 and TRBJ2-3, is GAGVSQSPSNKVTEKGKDVELRCDPISGHTALYWYRQSLGQGLEFLIYFQGNSAPDKSGLPSDRFSAERTGGSVSTLTIQRTQQEDSAVYLCATLEDYHTDTQYFGPGTRLTVL.

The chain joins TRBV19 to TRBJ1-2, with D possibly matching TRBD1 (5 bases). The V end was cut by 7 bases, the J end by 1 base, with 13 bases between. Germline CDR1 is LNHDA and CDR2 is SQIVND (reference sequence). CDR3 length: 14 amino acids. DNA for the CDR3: TGTGCCAGTACCCCTAGGAGGGGTAACTATGGCTACACCTTC. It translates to CASTPRRGNYGYTF. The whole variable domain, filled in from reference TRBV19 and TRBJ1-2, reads DGGITQSPKYLFRKEGQNVTLSCEQNLNHDAMYWYRQDPGQGLRLIYYSQIVNDFQKGDIAEGYSVSREKKESFPLTVTSAQKNPTAFYLCASTPRRGNYGYTFGSGTRLTVV.

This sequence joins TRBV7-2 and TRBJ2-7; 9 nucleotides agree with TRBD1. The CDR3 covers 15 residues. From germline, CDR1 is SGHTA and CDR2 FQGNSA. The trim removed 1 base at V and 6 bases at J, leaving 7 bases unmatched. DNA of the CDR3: TGTGCCAGCAGCTTAGGGTGGACAGGGGTCGGCGAGCAGTACTTC. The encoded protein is CASSLGWTGVGEQYF.

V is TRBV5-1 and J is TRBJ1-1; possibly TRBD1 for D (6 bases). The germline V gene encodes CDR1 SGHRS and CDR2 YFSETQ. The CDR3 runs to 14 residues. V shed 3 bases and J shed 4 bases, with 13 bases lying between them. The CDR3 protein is CASSSNRVSTEAFF. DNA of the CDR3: TGCGCCAGCAGCTCAAACAGGGTGTCCACTGAAGCTTTCTTT.

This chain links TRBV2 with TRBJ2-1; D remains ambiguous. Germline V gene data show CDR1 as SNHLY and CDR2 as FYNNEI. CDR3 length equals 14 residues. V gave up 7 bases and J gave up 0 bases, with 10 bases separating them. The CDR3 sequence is CASTSAISYNEQFF. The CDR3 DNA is TGTGCCAGCACAAGCGCGATCTCCTACAATGAGCAGTTCTTC.

The CDR3 loop is CASSPSGEETYGYTF. DNA for the CDR3: TGTGCCAGTAGTCCCTCCGGGGAGGAGACCTATGGCTACACCTTC. The V call is TRBV19, the J call TRBJ1-2, with no clear D. Trimming pared 5 bases from V and 4 bases from J, leaving 17 bases between. The CDR3 covers 15 residues. From germline, CDR1 is LNHDA and CDR2 SQIVND (reference sequence).

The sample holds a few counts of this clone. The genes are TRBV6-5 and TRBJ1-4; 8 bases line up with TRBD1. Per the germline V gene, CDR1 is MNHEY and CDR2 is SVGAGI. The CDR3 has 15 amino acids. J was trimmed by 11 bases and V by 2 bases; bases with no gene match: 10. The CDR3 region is CASSYGGTGVGKLFF. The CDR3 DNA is TGTGCCAGCAGTTACGGGGGGACAGGCGTCGGTAAACTGTTTTTT.

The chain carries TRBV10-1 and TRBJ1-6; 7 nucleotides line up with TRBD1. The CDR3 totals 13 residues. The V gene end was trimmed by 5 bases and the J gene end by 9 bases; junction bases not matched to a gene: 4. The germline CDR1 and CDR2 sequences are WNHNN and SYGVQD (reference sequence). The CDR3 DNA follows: TGCGCCAGCAGTCCTGACAGGGCTTCACCCCTCCACTTT. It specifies CASSPDRASPLHF.

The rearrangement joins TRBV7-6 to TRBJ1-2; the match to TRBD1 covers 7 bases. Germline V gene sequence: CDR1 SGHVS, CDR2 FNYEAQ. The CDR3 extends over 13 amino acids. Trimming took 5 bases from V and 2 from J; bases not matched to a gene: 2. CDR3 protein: CASSPTGNYGYTF. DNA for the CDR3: TGTGCCAGCAGCCCGACAGGGAACTATGGCTACACCTTC. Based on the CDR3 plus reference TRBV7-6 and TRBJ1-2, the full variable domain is GAGVSQSPRYKVTKRGQDVALRCDPISGHVSLYWYRQALGQGPEFLTYFNYEAQQDKSGLPNDRFSAERPEGSISTLTIQRTEQRDSAMYRCASSPTGNYGYTFGSGTRLTVV.

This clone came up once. This CDR3 reads CASSLVGTGRANTGELFF. Here the CDR3 DNA reads TGTGCCAGCAGCTTAGTGGGGACCGGGAGGGCCAACACCGGGGAGCTGTTTTTT. The chain couples TRBV11-2 to TRBJ2-2; TRBD2 matches 8 bases. The V gene end was trimmed by 1 base and the J gene end by 2 bases; junction bases not matched to a gene: 9. Germline CDR1 and CDR2: SGHAT and FQNNGV. This CDR3 has 18 amino acids.

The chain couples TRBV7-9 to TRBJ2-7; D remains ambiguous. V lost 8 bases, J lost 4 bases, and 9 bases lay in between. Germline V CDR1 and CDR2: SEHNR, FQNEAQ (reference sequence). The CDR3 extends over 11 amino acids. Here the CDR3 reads CASVLRYEQYF. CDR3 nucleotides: TGTGCCAGCGTCCTACGGTACGAGCAGTACTTC.

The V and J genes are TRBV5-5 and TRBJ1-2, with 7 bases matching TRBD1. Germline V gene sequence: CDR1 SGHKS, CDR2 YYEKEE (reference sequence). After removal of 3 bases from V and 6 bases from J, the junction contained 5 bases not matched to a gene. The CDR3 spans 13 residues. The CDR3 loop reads CASSSGTANGYTF. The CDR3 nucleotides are TGTGCCAGCAGCTCTGGGACAGCCAATGGCTACACCTTC.

In DNA form, the CDR3 reads TGTGCCAGCAGAGAACTTCGGAACACCGGGGAGCTGTTTTTT. Amino acids: CASRELRNTGELFF. The genes are TRBV7-2 and TRBJ2-2; D remains unclear. V lost 6 bases and J 1 base, leaving 9 bases between the germline ends. The CDR3 loop spans 14 amino acids. Germline V lookup: CDR1 SGHTA, CDR2 FQGNSA.

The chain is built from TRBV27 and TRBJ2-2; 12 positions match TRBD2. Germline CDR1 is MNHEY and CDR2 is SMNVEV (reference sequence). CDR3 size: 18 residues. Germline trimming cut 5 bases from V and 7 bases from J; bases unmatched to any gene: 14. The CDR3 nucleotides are TGTGCCAGCAGTCCGCCCCTGACTAGCGGGAGACCCAGCGGGGAGCTGTTTTTT. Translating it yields CASSPPLTSGRPSGELFF.

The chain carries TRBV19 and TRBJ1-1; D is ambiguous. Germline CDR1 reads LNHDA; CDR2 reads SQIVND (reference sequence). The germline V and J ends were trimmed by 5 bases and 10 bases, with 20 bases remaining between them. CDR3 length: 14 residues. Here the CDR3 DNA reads TGTGCCAGTAGTTCCTCCCACCTTGAGGTGGGAGCTTTCTTT. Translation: CASSSSHLEVGAFF.

The CDR3 DNA reads TGTGCCAGCAGTGCCGAACCTACAGGGAAGGGCTACACCTTC. Translation gives CASSAEPTGKGYTF. The rearrangement joins TRBV6-4 to TRBJ1-2; D perhaps matches TRBD1 (6 bases). The CDR3 contains 14 residues. Germline values: CDR1 MRHNA, CDR2 SNTAGT. With 4 bases removed from V and 8 bases from J, the gap between germline ends came to 17 bases.